The sequence of this TCR beta chain was determined in a study of CD8 T cells in ankylosing spondylitis. Study-level results: Reports say disease-linked clones showed up significantly more in matched ankylosing spondylitis synovial fluid. Some of the motif variants had earlier been found in reactive arthritis patients' fluid and blood.

This clonotype was detected many times. The antigen is unknown. The CDR3 is made up of 13 amino acids. Germline loops: CDR1 SGHRS, CDR2 YFSETQ. The V segment lost 5 bases and the J segment 5 bases; nucleotides outside the gene matches: 2. Libraries for TCR beta were made by quantitative 5'-RACE with molecular barcodes. TCRdb processed the 5' RACE reads anew with MiXCR; each CDR3 protein has one entry. This table has a few hundred thousand distinct CDR3 sequences, roughly a tenth appearing once. Sequenced sample: blood, either unsorted or a sorted T cell fraction (not recorded which). The source is a male donor with ankylosing spondylitis or in good health (not recorded which). V usage is TRBV5-1 and J usage is TRBJ2-1; 9 bases fit TRBD1. Written as DNA, the CDR3 is TGCGCCAGCAGAGGGACAGGGAACAATGAGCAGTTCTTC. Amino acids: CASRGTGNNEQFF.